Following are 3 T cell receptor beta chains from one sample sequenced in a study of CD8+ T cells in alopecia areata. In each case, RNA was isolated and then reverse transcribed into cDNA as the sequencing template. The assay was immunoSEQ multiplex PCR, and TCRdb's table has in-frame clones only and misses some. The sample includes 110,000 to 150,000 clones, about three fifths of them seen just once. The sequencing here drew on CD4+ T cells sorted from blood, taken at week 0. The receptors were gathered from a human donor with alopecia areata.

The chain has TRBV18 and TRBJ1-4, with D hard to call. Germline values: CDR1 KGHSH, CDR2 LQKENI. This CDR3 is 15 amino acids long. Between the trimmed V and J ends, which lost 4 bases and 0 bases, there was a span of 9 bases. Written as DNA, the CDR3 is TGTGCCAGCTCACGGACGGCCGCAACTAATGAAAAACTGTTTTTT. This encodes CASSRTAATNEKLFF.

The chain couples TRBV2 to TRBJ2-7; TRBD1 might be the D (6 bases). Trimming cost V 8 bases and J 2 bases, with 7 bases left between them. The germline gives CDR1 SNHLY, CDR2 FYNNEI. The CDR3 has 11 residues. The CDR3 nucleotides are TGTGCCAGCGGACAGACCTACGAGCAGTACTTC. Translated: CASGQTYEQYF.

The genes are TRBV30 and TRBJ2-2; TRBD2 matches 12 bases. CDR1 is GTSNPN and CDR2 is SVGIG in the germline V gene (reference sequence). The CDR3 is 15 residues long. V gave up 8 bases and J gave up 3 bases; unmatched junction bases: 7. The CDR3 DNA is TGTGCCCGCTCCACTAGCGGGGGGTACACCGGGGAGCTGTTTTTT. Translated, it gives CARSTSGGYTGELFF.